Shown below are 20 T cell receptor beta chains from a single sample sequenced in a study of neurological immune-mediated disorders. TCRdb re-analysed the 5' RACE reads in MiXCR, keeping a single row per CDR3 protein. Altogether 27,000 or so distinct CDR3 sequences are present, around 21% being singletons, with the ten largest covering 15% to 20%. Sample: PBMCs. These TCRs come from a woman aged 55-75 years in good health.

This clonotype was seen at least ten times. The chain employs TRBV6-2 or TRBV6-3 and TRBJ1-5, with 8 bases that match TRBD1. V lost 7 bases to trimming and J lost 1 base; unmatched junction nucleotides: 3. Germline CDR1 reads MNHEY; CDR2 reads SVGEGT. This CDR3 contains 14 residues. CDR3 nucleotide sequence: TGTGCCAGCACACGACAGGGGAGCAATCAGCCCCAGCATTTT. Translated, it gives CASTRQGSNQPQHF.

The CDR3 DNA reads as TGTGCCAGCAGCCAAGATGTAGCGGGAGGACCCTTGCAGTTCTTC. This gives the protein CASSQDVAGGPLQFF. J is TRBJ2-1 and V is TRBV14; 10 bases agree with TRBD2. V trimming: 0 bases; J trimming: 12 bases; junction bases outside the gene matches: 8. This CDR3 region has 15 residues. The germline gives CDR1 SGHDN, CDR2 FVKESK.

This clonotype was counted at least ten times. The chain carries TRBV20-1 and TRBJ2-6; D might be TRBD1 or TRBD2, each matching 5 bases. Trimming left V 1 base short and J 0 bases short, with 10 bases between. This CDR3 region has 16 residues. Germline values: CDR1 DFQATT, CDR2 SNEGSKA (reference sequence). CDR3 coding DNA: TGCAGTGCTAGAGTAGGGACCTACTCTGGGGCCAACGTCCTGACTTTC. Translation gives CSARVGTYSGANVLTF.

About this clonotype: A read error may explain this, as a much larger clone is one base away. The chain employs TRBV5-1 and TRBJ2-1; D is possibly TRBD1 (5 bases). The CDR3 is made up of 13 amino acids. The germline V gene encodes CDR1 SGHRS and CDR2 YFSETQ. CDR3 in DNA: TGCGCCAGCAGCGACCAGGGATACAATGAGCAGTTATTC. This translates into CASSDQGYNEQLF.

This clonotype came up many times. The V and J genes are TRBV9 and TRBJ1-2; 7 positions match TRBD1. The CDR3 has 14 residues. Germline-derived CDR1 and CDR2 are SGDLS and YYNGEE. J was trimmed by 4 bases and V by 0 bases; bases with no gene match: 3. The CDR3 DNA is TGTGCCAGCAGCGTAGGACAGGGTGTCTATGGCTACACCTTC. Protein product: CASSVGQGVYGYTF.

Ten or more counts support this clonotype. CDR3 bases: TGCGCCAGCAGCTTGGGGCAGGGCCCAGATACGCAGTATTTT. Its protein is CASSLGQGPDTQYF. The V call is TRBV5-1, the J call TRBJ2-3; D may be TRBD1 (5 bases). CDR3 length: 14 amino acids. The germline V gene has CDR1 SGHRS and CDR2 YFSETQ. Trimming took 0 bases from V and 4 from J, leaving 9 bases between them.

The rearrangement uses TRBV29-1 and TRBJ2-3, with TRBD2 identical over 9 bases. Germline CDR1 is SQVTM and CDR2 is ANQGSEA. This CDR3 is built from 14 residues. J gave up 4 bases and V 3 bases, and 5 bases lay outside the gene matches. The CDR3 nucleotides read TGCAGCGTTGACGGGCTAGCGGGATCAGATACGCAGTATTTT. Its translation: CSVDGLAGSDTQYF.

This clonotype was observed at least ten times. This chain links TRBV5-1 with TRBJ2-5; D unresolved. Trimming took 0 bases from V and 0 from J, leaving 15 bases between them. Germline V gene sequence: CDR1 SGHRS, CDR2 YFSETQ. This CDR3 has 17 amino acids. The DNA of the CDR3 is TGCGCCAGCAGCTTGGGGATGAGAACAGCCTACCAAGAGACCCAGTACTTC. Translated, it gives CASSLGMRTAYQETQYF.

This clonotype was seen many times. The chain links TRBV5-1 to TRBJ2-5; D gene unclear. The germline CDR1 and CDR2 sequences are SGHRS and YFSETQ. CDR3 length equals 12 residues. The V end was cut by 3 bases, the J end by 3 bases, with 6 bases between. Written as DNA, the CDR3 is TGCGCCAGCAGCTCCCCCGAAGAGACCCAGTACTTC. Its translation is CASSSPEETQYF.

There are many counts of this clonotype. V is TRBV5-1 and J is TRBJ2-6; D is unclear. This CDR3 is built from 14 residues. The germline gives CDR1 SGHRS, CDR2 YFSETQ. Trimming shortened V by 5 bases and J by 0 bases, and 6 bases separated the two germline ends. This chain's CDR3 is CASRILSGANVLTF. CDR3 sequence (DNA): TGCGCCAGCAGAATACTCTCTGGGGCCAACGTCCTGACTTTC.

This clonotype turned up a few times. The CDR3 DNA sequence: TGCGCCAGCAGGAGGAACTCCTACGAGCAGTACTTC. Its translation is CASRRNSYEQYF. This chain links TRBV10-1 with TRBJ2-7; no firm D call. Germline lookup yields CDR1 WNHNN and CDR2 SYGVQD (reference sequence). Trimming took 6 bases from V and 0 from J, leaving 6 bases between them. CDR3 size: 12 residues.

In its sample, this clonotype was seen many times. This chain joins TRBV5-1 and TRBJ2-1, with D perhaps TRBD2 (6 bases). Between the trimmed V and J ends, which lost 3 bases and 0 bases, there was a span of 10 bases. In germline, CDR1 is SGHRS, CDR2 YFSETQ. This CDR3 contains 15 residues. As DNA, the CDR3 is TGCGCCAGCAGCTCGGGAGACAGCTCCTACAATGAGCAGTTCTTC. It codes for CASSSGDSSYNEQFF.

Ten or more counts support this clonotype. The rearrangement joins TRBV5-1 to TRBJ2-2; 12 bases match TRBD2. The CDR3 runs to 16 residues. Germline V gives CDR1 SGHRS, CDR2 YFSETQ. V dropped 0 bases and J dropped 8; count of bases not matched to a gene: 5. Written as DNA, the CDR3 is TGCGCCAGCAGCTTGGGACTAGCGGGAGTCTCGGGGGAGCTGTTTTTT. Its protein product is CASSLGLAGVSGELFF.

This clonotype showed up many times. The V call is TRBV11-2, the J call TRBJ2-3; 8 bases are a match to TRBD2. Trimming at V came to 5 bases and at J to 0 bases, leaving 4 bases not matched to a gene. Germline values: CDR1 SGHAT, CDR2 FQNNGV. The length of the CDR3 is 15 residues. This CDR3 reads CASSREGLSTDTQYF. The CDR3, as DNA: TGTGCCAGCAGCCGGGAGGGCCTCAGCACAGATACGCAGTATTTT.

There are a few counts of this clonotype. The V and J genes are TRBV20-1 and TRBJ2-7; weak D call: TRBD2 (6 bases). Trimming pared 5 bases from V and 3 bases from J, leaving 26 bases between. Germline V gene data show CDR1 as DFQATT and CDR2 as SNEGSKA (reference sequence). The CDR3 loop spans 17 amino acids. CDR3 sequence (DNA): TGCAGTGCTCGCTCGGGACTTTTGGCTAGCGTTGACTACGAGCAGTACTTC. It translates to CSARSGLLASVDYEQYF.

V is TRBV7-3 and J is TRBJ1-1; no clear D gene. Germline loops: CDR1 SGHTA, CDR2 FQGTGA. Trimming cost V 1 base and J 1 base, with 10 bases left between them. The CDR3 is 15 amino acids. The CDR3 DNA reads as TGTGCCAGCAGCTTAATTCGCGGTCGGAACACTGAAGCTTTCTTT. Translated: CASSLIRGRNTEAFF.

The sample holds many counts of this clonotype. The chain carries TRBV20-1 and TRBJ1-1; possibly TRBD1 for D (6 bases). The CDR3 length is 15 residues. V was cut by 0 bases and J by 0 bases, with 11 bases left in between. Germline CDR1 and CDR2: DFQATT and SNEGSKA (reference sequence). The CDR3 DNA is TGCAGTGCTAGAGATGGGGGCCTCATGAACACTGAAGCTTTCTTT. As protein: CSARDGGLMNTEAFF.

This clonotype was detected only once. The chain carries TRBV29-1 and TRBJ2-2; no firm D call. The CDR3 runs to 13 residues. CDR1 is SQVTM and CDR2 is ANQGSEA in the germline V gene. Trimming removed 5 bases from V and 3 bases from J, with 10 bases in between. The CDR3 loop is CSVLPLDTGELFF. The CDR3 bases are TGCAGCGTTCTCCCCCTAGACACCGGGGAGCTGTTTTTT.

This clonotype was recorded at least ten times. The chain links TRBV5-5 to TRBJ1-1; D gene unclear. The V gene lost 5 bases and the J gene lost 5 bases, with 16 bases spanning the gap. CDR1 and CDR2 (germline): SGHKS, YYEKEE (reference sequence). CDR3 length: 14 amino acids. The CDR3 reads CASSSGSIITEAFF. The CDR3 nucleotides read TGTGCCAGCAGTTCCGGAAGCATTATAACTGAAGCTTTCTTT. The variable domain in full, with the rest retrieved from reference TRBV5-5 and TRBJ1-1, is DAGVTQSPTHLIKTRGQQVTLRCSPISGHKSVSWYQQVLGQGPQFIFQYYEKEERGRGNFPDRFSARQFPNYSSELNVNALLLGDSALYLCASSSGSIITEAFFGQGTRLTVV.

The sample holds many counts of this clonotype. V is TRBV7-2 and J is TRBJ1-3; D gene uncertain. This CDR3 is built from 13 residues. V was pared by 5 bases and J by 4 bases, with 9 bases between. Per the germline V gene, CDR1 is SGHTA and CDR2 is FQGNSA. CDR3 loop: CASSADGGNTIYF. For the CDR3, the DNA is TGTGCCAGCAGCGCGGACGGGGGAAACACCATATATTTT.